The subject of this entry is one TCR beta chain. Its antigen remains undetermined. Per-nucleotide qualities are absent, and no much larger clonotype sits a single base away. The data belong to a study of blood T cell repertoires in COVID-19 (dated by TCRdb to about 2020). At the level of the whole study: The collaborator samples originated in the United States, Italy and Spain and spanned the acute and convalescent phases of COVID-19. The prospective study material was composed of cDNA or gDNA derived from T cells, B-cell-depleted T cells, or PBMCs. Subjects who had been exposed to COVID-19, were actively infected with it, or had recovered from it provided the deeply sampled blood TCRbeta repertoires that made up the dataset. The repertoires were released in a freely available public database intended as a resource for research on the immune response to SARS-CoV-2. Samples were obtained from the ongoing ImmuneRACE study (first 160 participants) and from about 1,300 subjects provided by 6 global collaborators. The sample metadata nearly always contained a de-identified subject ID, COVID-19 status, age in years and sex. Where available, HLA class I and class II types were taken from metadata supplied by the sample provider and were not determined by assay-based typing.

Enrolling through a virtual design, the prospective study's participants ranged in age from roughly 18 to 90 years and lived across roughly 23 United States geographic areas. In the prospective study, cohorts were assigned on the basis of participant-reported clinical history obtained from a screening survey and a study questionnaire. ImmuneRACE Cohort 3 recovered participants were defined by two consecutive negative NP/OP PCR tests, healthcare professional clearance, or symptom resolution. Each participant in the prospective study had whole blood, serum and a nasopharyngeal or oropharyngeal swab collected by mobile phlebotomists. Participants in the prospective study had the option to provide additional blood draws and questionnaires over a 2-month period. Before DNA extraction, prospective study blood samples were shipped either frozen or at room temperature. TCRbeta CDR3 regions were amplified from genomic DNA by means of the immunoSEQ Assay, a bias-controlled multiplex PCR. Per the source publication's procedure: Nucleated cell counts per sample were estimated from amplification of reference gene primers within the assay. Sequence reads were collapsed and filtered to measure the absolute abundance of every unique TCRbeta CDR3 rearrangement. For each sample, productive Simpson clonality was calculated as the square root of Simpson's diversity index over productive rearrangements. TCRdb's version of the immuneACCESS table is confined to in-frame rearrangements and falls short of the full clone set. An unresolved V gene accounts for under half of the shortfall where checked; the remainder is of unknown origin. V and J calls and clone size are copied from that table; D and trimming were computed from the DNA. Counted in this sample were about 310,000 clones; approximately 90% of them appeared once. The ten largest clonotypes hold 8.9% of the sample.

Trimming removed 4 bases from V and 8 bases from J, leaving 12 bases between the germline ends. Measured from the cysteine to the phenylalanine, the CDR3 is 12 residues long. CDR3 DNA is the only sequence kept; it has 36 bases, read in frame from the first base. The germline V gene (reference sequence) gives CDR1 as SGHNT and CDR2 as YYREEE. General findings and caveats noted by the study authors: Clinical and demographic metadata were provided uncurated, with the amount varying by source and participant.

Material for sequencing was PBMCs or T cells enriched from blood (not recorded which). The rearrangement joined TRBV5-4 to TRBJ1-1; the D gene is possibly TRBD1, with 6 bases matching. This TCR was recovered from a woman aged 18-29 years who had recovered from COVID-19. The nucleotides are TGTGCCAGCAGCCAAAGGGGGGGGGAAGCTTTCTTT. Its translation reads: CASSQRGGEAFF.